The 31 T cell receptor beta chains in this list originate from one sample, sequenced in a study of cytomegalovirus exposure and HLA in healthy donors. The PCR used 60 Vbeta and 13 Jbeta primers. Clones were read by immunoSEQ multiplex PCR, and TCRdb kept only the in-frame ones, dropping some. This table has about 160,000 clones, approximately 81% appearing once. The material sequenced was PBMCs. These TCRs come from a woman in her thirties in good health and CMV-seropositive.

CDR3 residues: CASSLGGYNSPLHF. The CDR3 nucleotides are TGTGCCAGCAGCTTAGGAGGGTATAATTCACCCCTCCACTTT. This chain uses TRBV7-2 with TRBJ1-6, with D uncertain. The V end lost 1 base, the J end lost 4 bases, and 5 bases lay between the germline ends. The V gene's germline CDR1 is SGHTA and CDR2 FQGNSA. The CDR3 has 14 residues. The entire variable domain, with the rest obtained from reference TRBV7-2 and TRBJ1-6, is as follows: GAGVSQSPSNKVTEKGKDVELRCDPISGHTALYWYRQSLGQGLEFLIYFQGNSAPDKSGLPSDRFSAERTGGSVSTLTIQRTQQEDSAVYLCASSLGGYNSPLHFGNGTRLTVT.

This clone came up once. The CDR3 sequence is CASSEAGGASDTQYF. The CDR3 bases are TGTGCCAGCAGTGAAGCGGGGGGGGCGTCAGATACGCAGTATTTT. This sequence joins TRBV6-4 and TRBJ2-3; 10 bases match TRBD2. The CDR3 consists of 15 residues. V shed 3 bases, J shed 4 bases, and the junction held 4 bases outside the gene matches. Germline V gene data show CDR1 as MRHNA and CDR2 as SNTAGT.

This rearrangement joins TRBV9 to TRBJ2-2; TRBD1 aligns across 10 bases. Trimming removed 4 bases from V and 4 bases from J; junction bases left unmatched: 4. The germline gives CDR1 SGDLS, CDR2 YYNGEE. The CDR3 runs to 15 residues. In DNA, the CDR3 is TGTGCCAGCAGCACAGGACAGGGGGGCACCGGGGAGCTGTTTTTT. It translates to CASSTGQGGTGELFF.

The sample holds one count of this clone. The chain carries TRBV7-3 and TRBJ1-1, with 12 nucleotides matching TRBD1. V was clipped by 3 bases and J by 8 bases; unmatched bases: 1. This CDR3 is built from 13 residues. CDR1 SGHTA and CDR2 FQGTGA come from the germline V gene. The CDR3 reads CASSFGTGGEAFF. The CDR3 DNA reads TGTGCCAGCAGCTTCGGGACAGGGGGCGAAGCTTTCTTT.

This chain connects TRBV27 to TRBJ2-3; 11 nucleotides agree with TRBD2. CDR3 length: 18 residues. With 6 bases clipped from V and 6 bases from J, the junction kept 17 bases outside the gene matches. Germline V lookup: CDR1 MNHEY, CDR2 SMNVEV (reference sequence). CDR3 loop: CASSLIGVAGGLRDTQYF. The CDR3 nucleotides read TGTGCCAGCAGCCTTATCGGGGTAGCGGGGGGGCTTAGGGATACGCAGTATTTT.

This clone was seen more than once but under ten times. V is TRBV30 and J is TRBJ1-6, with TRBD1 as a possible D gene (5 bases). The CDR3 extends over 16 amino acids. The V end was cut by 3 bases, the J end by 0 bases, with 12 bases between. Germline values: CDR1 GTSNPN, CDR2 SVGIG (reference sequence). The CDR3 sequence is CAWRVGGSSYNSPLHF. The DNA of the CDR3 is TGTGCCTGGAGGGTGGGGGGGAGCTCCTATAATTCACCCCTCCACTTT.

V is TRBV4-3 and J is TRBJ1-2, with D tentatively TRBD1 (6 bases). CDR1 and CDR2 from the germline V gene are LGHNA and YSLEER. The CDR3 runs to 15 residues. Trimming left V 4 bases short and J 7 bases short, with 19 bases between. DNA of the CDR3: TGCGCCAGCAGCCTAGGGGGGGCCCCCCTTCCTGGCTACACCTTC. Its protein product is CASSLGGAPLPGYTF.

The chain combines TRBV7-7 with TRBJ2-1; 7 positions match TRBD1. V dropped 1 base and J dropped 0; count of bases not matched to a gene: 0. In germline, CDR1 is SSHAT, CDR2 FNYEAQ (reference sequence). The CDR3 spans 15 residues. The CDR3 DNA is TGTGCCAGCAGCTTAGGACAGGGCTCCTACAATGAGCAGTTCTTC. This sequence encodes CASSLGQGSYNEQFF.

The chain's CDR3 is CASSLGLLAGEGAQFF. The CDR3 bases are TGTGCCAGCAGCTTGGGTCTACTAGCGGGGGAGGGTGCGCAGTTCTTC. The chain employs TRBV5-4 and TRBJ2-1; 11 bases line up with TRBD2. The CDR3 runs to 16 residues. Germline CDR1 is SGHNT and CDR2 is YYREEE (reference sequence). V lost 0 bases to trimming and J lost 12 bases; unmatched junction nucleotides: 11.

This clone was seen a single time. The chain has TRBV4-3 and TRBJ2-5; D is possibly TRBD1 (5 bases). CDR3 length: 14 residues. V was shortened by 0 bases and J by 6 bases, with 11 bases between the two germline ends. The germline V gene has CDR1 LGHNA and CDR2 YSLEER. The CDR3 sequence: CASSQDRVGKTQYF. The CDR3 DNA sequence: TGCGCCAGCAGCCAAGACAGGGTGGGAAAGACCCAGTACTTC.

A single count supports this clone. CDR3 region: CASSQQGWAGTGGSYEQYF. CDR3 bases: TGCGCCAGCAGCCAACAAGGGTGGGCCGGGACAGGGGGGTCCTACGAGCAGTACTTC. The rearrangement joins TRBV4-3 to TRBJ2-5, with TRBD1 matching 11 bases. TRBJ2-7 explains the end of the DNA better; the J call may be wrong. The CDR3 totals 19 residues. Germline CDR1 and CDR2: LGHNA and YSLEER.

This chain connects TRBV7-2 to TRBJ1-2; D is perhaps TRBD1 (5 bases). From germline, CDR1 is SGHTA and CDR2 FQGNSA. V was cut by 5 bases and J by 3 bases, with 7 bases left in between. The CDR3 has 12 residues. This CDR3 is CASSQGDYGYTF. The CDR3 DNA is TGTGCCAGCAGCCAAGGGGACTATGGCTACACCTTC.

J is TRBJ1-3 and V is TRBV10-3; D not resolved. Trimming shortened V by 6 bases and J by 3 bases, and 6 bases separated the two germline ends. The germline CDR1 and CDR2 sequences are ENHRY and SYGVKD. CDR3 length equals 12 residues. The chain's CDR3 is CAIRPGGNTIYF. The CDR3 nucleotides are TGTGCCATCAGACCCGGTGGAAACACCATATATTTT.

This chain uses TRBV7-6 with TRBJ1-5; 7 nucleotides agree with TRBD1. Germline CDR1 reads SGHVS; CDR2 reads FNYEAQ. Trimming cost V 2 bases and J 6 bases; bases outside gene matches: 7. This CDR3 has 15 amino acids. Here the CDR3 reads CASSLRQGSFQPQHF. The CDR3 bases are TGTGCCAGCAGCTTACGACAGGGATCTTTTCAGCCCCAGCATTTT. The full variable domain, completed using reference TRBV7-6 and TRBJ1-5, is GAGVSQSPRYKVTKRGQDVALRCDPISGHVSLYWYRQALGQGPEFLTYFNYEAQQDKSGLPNDRFSAERPEGSISTLTIQRTEQRDSAMYRCASSLRQGSFQPQHFGDGTRLSIL.

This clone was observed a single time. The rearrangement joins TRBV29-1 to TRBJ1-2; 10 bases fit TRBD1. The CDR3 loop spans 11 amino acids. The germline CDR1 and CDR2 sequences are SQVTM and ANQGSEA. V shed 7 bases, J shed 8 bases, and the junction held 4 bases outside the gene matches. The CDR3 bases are TGCAGCGCCTGGGACAGGGGAGGCTACACCTTC. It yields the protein CSAWDRGGYTF. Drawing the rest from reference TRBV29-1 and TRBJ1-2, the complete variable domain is SAVISQKPSRDICQRGTSLTIQCQVDSQVTMMFWYRQQPGQSLTLIATANQGSEATYESGFVIDKFPISRPNLTFSTLTVSNMSPEDSSIYLCSAWDRGGYTFGSGTRLTVV.

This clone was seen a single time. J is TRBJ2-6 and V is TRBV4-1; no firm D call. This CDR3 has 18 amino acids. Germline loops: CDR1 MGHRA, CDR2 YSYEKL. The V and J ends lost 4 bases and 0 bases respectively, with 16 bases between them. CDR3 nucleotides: TGCGCCAGCAGCCCACTTTTCATCCTAAGCTCTGGGGCCAACGTCCTGACTTTC. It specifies CASSPLFILSSGANVLTF.

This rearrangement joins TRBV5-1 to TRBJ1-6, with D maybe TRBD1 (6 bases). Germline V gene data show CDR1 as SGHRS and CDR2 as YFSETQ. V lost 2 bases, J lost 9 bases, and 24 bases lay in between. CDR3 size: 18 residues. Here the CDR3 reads CASSLIPDYPGALSPLHF. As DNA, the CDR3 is TGCGCCAGCAGCTTAATACCAGACTACCCAGGGGCCCTTTCACCCCTCCACTTT.

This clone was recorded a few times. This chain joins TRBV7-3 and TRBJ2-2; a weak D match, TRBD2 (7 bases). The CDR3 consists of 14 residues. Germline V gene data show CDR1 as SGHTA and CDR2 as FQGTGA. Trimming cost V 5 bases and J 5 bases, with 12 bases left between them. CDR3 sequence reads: CASSTGRGTGELFF. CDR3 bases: TGTGCCAGCAGCACAGGGAGGGGGACCGGGGAGCTGTTTTTT. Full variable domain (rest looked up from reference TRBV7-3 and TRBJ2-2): GAGVSQTPSNKVTEKGKYVELRCDPISGHTALYWYRQSLGQGPEFLIYFQGTGAADDSGLPNDRFFAVRPEGSVSTLKIQRTERGDSAVYLCASSTGRGTGELFFGEGSRLTVL.

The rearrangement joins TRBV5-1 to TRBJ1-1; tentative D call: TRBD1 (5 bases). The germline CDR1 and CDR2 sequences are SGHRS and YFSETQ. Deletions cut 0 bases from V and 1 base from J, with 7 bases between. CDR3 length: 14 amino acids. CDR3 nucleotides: TGCGCCAGCAGCTTGGTCGGGGGGAACACTGAAGCTTTCTTT. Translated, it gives CASSLVGGNTEAFF.

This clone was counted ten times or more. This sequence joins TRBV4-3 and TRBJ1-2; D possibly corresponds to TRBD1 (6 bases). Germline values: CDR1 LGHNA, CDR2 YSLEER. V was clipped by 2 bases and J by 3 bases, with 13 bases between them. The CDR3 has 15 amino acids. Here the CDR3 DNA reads TGCGCCAGCAGCCAACGTATGCAGGGGCACTATGGCTACACCTTC. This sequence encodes CASSQRMQGHYGYTF.

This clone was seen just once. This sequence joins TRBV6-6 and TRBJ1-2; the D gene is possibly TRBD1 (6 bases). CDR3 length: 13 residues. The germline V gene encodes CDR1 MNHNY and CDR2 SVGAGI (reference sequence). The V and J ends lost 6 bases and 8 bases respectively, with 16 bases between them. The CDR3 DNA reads TGTGCCAGCAGGGTACAGGGAATGGGCGGCTACACCTTC. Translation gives CASRVQGMGGYTF.

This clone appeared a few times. The CDR3 protein is CSVEGSDQGAHWRDYGYTF. DNA for the CDR3: TGCAGCGTTGAAGGTAGCGACCAGGGGGCGCATTGGAGGGACTATGGCTACACCTTC. This chain uses TRBV29-1 with TRBJ1-2, with 8 bases lining up with TRBD1. The germline gives CDR1 SQVTM, CDR2 ANQGSEA. CDR3 length equals 19 residues. With V trimmed by 1 base and J by 3 bases, 19 bases remained unmatched.

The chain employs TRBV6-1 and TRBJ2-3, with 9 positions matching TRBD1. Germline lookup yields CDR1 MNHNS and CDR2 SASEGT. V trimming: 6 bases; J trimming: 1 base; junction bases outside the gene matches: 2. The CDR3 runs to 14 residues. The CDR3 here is CASRWTGGTDTQYF. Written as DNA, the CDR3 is TGTGCCAGCAGATGGACAGGGGGCACAGATACGCAGTATTTT.

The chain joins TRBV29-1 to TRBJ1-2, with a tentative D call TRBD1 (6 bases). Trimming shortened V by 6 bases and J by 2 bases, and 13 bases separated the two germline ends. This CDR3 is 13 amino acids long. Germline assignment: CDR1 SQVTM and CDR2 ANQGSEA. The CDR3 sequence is CSVTVTGNYGYTF. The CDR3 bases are TGCAGCGTCACAGTCACAGGGAACTATGGCTACACCTTC.

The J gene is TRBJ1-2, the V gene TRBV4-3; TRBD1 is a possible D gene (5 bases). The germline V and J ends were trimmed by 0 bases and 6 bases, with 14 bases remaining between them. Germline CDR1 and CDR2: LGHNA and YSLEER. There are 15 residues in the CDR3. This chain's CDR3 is CASSQEFAGGDGYTF. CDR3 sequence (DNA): TGCGCCAGCAGCCAAGAGTTCGCGGGAGGGGATGGCTACACCTTC.

The CDR3: CASSLRTSAPQETQYF. The DNA of the CDR3 is TGTGCCAGCAGCTTACGGACTAGCGCCCCTCAAGAGACCCAGTACTTC. The gene calls are TRBV7-6 and TRBJ2-5; TRBD2 aligns across 9 bases. Germline CDR1 and CDR2: SGHVS and FNYEAQ. This CDR3 is 16 amino acids long. The J segment lost 2 bases and the V segment lost 2 bases, leaving 6 bases of the junction unmatched.

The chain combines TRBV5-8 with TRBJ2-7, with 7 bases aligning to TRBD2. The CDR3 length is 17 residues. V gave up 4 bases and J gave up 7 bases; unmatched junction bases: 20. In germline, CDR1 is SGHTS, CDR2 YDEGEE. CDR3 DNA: TGTGCCAGCAGCCTCGGACGGACCCCTCGAGCCGGGGGGGAGCAGTACTTC. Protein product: CASSLGRTPRAGGEQYF.

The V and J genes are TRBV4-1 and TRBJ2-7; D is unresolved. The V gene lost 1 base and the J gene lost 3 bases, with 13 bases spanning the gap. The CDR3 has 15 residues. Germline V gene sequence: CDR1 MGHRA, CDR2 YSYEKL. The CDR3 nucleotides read TGCGCCAGCAGCCAAGTCCAGGCCGATGGCTACGAGCAGTACTTC. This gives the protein CASSQVQADGYEQYF.

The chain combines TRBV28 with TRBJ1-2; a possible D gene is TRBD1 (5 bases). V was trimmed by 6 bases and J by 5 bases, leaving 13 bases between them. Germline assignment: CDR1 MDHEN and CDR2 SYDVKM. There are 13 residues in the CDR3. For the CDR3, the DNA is TGTGCCAGCAGCCATCAGGGTTTTTATGGCTACACCTTC. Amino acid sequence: CASSHQGFYGYTF.

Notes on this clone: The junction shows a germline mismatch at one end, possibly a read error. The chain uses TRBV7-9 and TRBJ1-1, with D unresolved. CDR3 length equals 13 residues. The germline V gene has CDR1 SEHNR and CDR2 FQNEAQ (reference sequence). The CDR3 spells CSSSFPRNTEAFF. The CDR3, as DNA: TGTTCCAGCAGCTTCCCCAGGAACACTGAAGCTTTCTTT.

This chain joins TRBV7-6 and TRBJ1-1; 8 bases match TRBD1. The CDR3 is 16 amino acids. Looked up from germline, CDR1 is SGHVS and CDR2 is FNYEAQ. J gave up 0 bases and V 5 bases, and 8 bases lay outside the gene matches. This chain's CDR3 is CASSLGTGWMNTEAFF. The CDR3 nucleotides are TGTGCCAGCAGCCTCGGGACAGGTTGGATGAACACTGAAGCTTTCTTT.